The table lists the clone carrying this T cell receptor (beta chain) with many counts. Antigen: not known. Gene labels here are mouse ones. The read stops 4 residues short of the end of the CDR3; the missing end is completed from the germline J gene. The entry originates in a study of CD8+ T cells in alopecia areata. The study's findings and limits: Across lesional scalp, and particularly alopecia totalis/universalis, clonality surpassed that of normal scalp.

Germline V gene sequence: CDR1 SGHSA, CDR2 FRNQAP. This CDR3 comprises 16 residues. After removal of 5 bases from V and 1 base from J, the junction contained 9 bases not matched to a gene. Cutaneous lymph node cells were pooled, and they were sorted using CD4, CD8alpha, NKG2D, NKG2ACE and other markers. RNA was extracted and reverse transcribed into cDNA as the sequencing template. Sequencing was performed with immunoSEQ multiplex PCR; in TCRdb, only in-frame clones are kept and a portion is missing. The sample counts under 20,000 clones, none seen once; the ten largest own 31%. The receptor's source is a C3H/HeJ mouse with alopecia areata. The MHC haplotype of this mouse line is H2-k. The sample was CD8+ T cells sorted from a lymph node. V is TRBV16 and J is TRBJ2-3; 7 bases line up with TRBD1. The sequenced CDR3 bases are TGTGCAAGCAGCGCCGACAGGGAAGGCGGTGCAGAA. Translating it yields CASSADREGGAE. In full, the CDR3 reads CASSADREGGAETLYF.